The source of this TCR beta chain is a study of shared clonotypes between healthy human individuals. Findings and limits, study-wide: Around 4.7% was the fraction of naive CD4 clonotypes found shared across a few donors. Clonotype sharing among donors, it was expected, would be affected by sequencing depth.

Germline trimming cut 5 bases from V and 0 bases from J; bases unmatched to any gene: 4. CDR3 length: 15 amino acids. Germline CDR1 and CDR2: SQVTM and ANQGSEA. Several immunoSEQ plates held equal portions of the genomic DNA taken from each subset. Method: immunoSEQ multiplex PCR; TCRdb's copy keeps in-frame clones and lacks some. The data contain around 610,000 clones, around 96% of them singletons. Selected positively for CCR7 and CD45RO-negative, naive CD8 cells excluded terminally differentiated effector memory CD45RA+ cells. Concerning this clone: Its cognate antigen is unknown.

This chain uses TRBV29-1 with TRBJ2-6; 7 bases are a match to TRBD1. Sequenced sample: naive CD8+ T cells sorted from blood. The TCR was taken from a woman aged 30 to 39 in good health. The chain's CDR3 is CSVRDRNSGANVLTF. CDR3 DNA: TGCAGCGTTAGGGACAGAAACTCTGGGGCCAACGTCCTGACTTTC.